The 18 T cell receptor beta chains below come from one sample, sequenced in a study of blood T cell repertoires in COVID-19. Sequencing used immunoSEQ multiplex PCR; TCRdb keeps in-frame clones, though not all of them. The sample has approximately 220,000 clones, 83% seen once. Sequencing was done on a sample of PBMCs or T cells enriched from blood (not recorded which). All receptors come from a woman aged 40 to 55 who had been exposed to COVID-19.

This sequence joins TRBV19 and TRBJ2-1, with 12 bases fitting TRBD2. The CDR3 is 14 amino acids. V was pared by 10 bases and J by 8 bases, with 9 bases of the junction left unmatched. CDR1 is LNHDA and CDR2 is SQIVND in the germline V gene (reference sequence). This CDR3 is CATSLAGGGHEQFF. CDR3 nucleotides: TGTGCCACCTCACTAGCGGGGGGCGGTCATGAGCAGTTCTTC.

The sample holds a few counts of this clone. This rearrangement joins TRBV28 to TRBJ2-2; 8 positions match TRBD2. With V trimmed by 9 bases and J by 2 bases, 2 bases remained unmatched. There are 13 residues in the CDR3. Germline assignment: CDR1 MDHEN and CDR2 SYDVKM. The CDR3 nucleotides are TGTGCCAGGAGCGGGGGTAACACCGGGGAGCTGTTTTTT. As protein: CARSGGNTGELFF.

This clone was seen only once. The chain uses TRBV27 and TRBJ2-7; the D gene is possibly TRBD1 (6 bases). CDR1 is MNHEY and CDR2 is SMNVEV in the germline V gene (reference sequence). The CDR3 length is 14 residues. V lost 4 bases and J lost 5, with 15 bases in between. The CDR3 sequence: CASSSHSRQDEQYF. The CDR3, as DNA: TGTGCCAGCAGTTCCCACTCCCGACAGGACGAGCAGTACTTC.

This clone was recorded once. The V and J genes are TRBV7-2 and TRBJ1-6; no firm D call. V was shortened by 0 bases and J by 0 bases, with 6 bases between the two germline ends. This CDR3 region has 16 residues. From germline, CDR1 is SGHTA and CDR2 FQGNSA. CDR3 in amino acids: CASSLAASSYNSPLHF. The CDR3 DNA follows: TGTGCCAGCAGCTTAGCCGCGAGCTCCTATAATTCACCCCTCCACTTT.

The V call is TRBV24-1, the J call TRBJ2-2, with 7 nucleotides matching TRBD1. Germline V gene sequence: CDR1 KGHDR, CDR2 SFDVKD. The CDR3 loop spans 16 amino acids. J was trimmed by 0 bases and V by 7 bases; bases with no gene match: 7. The chain's CDR3 is CATSGTDSPNTGELFF. CDR3 in DNA: TGTGCCACCAGCGGGACAGATTCACCGAACACCGGGGAGCTGTTTTTT.

The rearrangement links TRBV7-2 to TRBJ1-3; D might be TRBD1 (5 bases). CDR1 and CDR2 from the germline V gene are SGHTA and FQGNSA. Trimming took 5 bases from V and 1 from J, leaving 9 bases between them. This CDR3 has 14 residues. CDR3 DNA: TGTGCCAGCAGCAAGACAGTTTCTGGAAACACCATATATTTT. Protein product: CASSKTVSGNTIYF.

This chain joins TRBV7-2 and TRBJ2-3; 8 bases agree with TRBD1. V lost 5 bases, J lost 0 bases, and 7 bases stayed unmatched. The CDR3 consists of 16 residues. Germline-derived CDR1 and CDR2 are SGHTA and FQGNSA. The DNA for the CDR3 is TGTGCCAGCAGCCCTCGAACAGGGGGGAGCACAGATACGCAGTATTTT. Translating gives CASSPRTGGSTDTQYF.

The chain uses TRBV5-6 and TRBJ1-2, with D maybe TRBD1 (5 bases). Germline V gene lookup returns CDR1 SGHDT and CDR2 YYEEEE. V shed 2 bases and J shed 0 bases, with 8 bases lying between them. There are 14 residues in the CDR3. The CDR3 DNA reads as TGTGCCAGCAGCTTAGGGGCGTCTAACTATGGCTACACCTTC. It yields the protein CASSLGASNYGYTF.

The J gene is TRBJ2-3, the V gene TRBV7-2, with 7 nucleotides matching TRBD1. V dropped 5 bases and J dropped 3; count of bases not matched to a gene: 5. CDR1 and CDR2 (germline): SGHTA, FQGNSA. This CDR3 spans 14 amino acids. The CDR3 here is CASSPTGWTDTQYF. CDR3 DNA: TGTGCCAGCAGCCCGACAGGGTGGACAGATACGCAGTATTTT.

This chain uses TRBV24-1 with TRBJ2-3, with 11 bases that match TRBD2. The CDR3 extends over 17 amino acids. V lost 4 bases to trimming and J lost 2 bases; unmatched junction nucleotides: 7. CDR1 KGHDR and CDR2 SFDVKD come from the germline V gene. CDR3 nucleotide sequence: TGTGCCACCAGTGACCGATCTAGCGGGGGGCTCACAGATACGCAGTATTTT. Its translation is CATSDRSSGGLTDTQYF.

This chain connects TRBV28 to TRBJ1-5; TRBD1 matches 9 bases. CDR3 length equals 16 residues. V was pared by 3 bases and J by 0 bases, with 3 bases of the junction left unmatched. Germline values: CDR1 MDHEN, CDR2 SYDVKM. CDR3 coding DNA: TGTGCCAGCAGTTTCTTGGGACAGGGTAGCAATCAGCCCCAGCATTTT. This sequence encodes CASSFLGQGSNQPQHF.

The genes are TRBV27 and TRBJ1-5, with D possibly TRBD1 on 5 matching bases. V was shortened by 5 bases and J by 7 bases, with 15 bases between the two germline ends. The CDR3 has 14 residues. Germline V gives CDR1 MNHEY, CDR2 SMNVEV (reference sequence). The CDR3 spells CASSGGDVNQPQHF. CDR3 nucleotide sequence: TGTGCCAGCAGTGGGGGGGACGTTAACCAGCCCCAGCATTTT.

The chain combines TRBV11-3 with TRBJ2-5, with a possible D match to TRBD2 (6 bases). CDR3 length equals 13 residues. Germline V gives CDR1 SGHNT, CDR2 YENEEA. The V and J ends lost 1 base and 7 bases respectively, with 10 bases between them. The CDR3 reads CASSLGGDRTQYF. CDR3 bases: TGTGCCAGCAGCTTAGGGGGGGATCGGACCCAGTACTTC. Full variable domain (missing parts from reference TRBV11-3 and TRBJ2-5): EAGVVQSPRYKIIEKKQPVAFWCNPISGHNTLYWYLQNLGQGPELLIRYENEEAVDDSQLPKDRFSAERLKGVDSTLKIQPAELGDSAVYLCASSLGGDRTQYFGPGTRLLVL.

The V call is TRBV11-2, the J call TRBJ1-1; D not resolved. The CDR3 contains 16 residues. Per germline, CDR1 SGHAT and CDR2 FQNNGV. Trimming took off 3 bases at V and 4 bases at J, with 18 bases between the two ends. CDR3 coding DNA: TGTGCCAGCAGCTTGTCTCCCCGCCCAGGCAGCACTGAAGCTTTCTTT. Protein product: CASSLSPRPGSTEAFF.

The chain links TRBV19 to TRBJ1-5; no reliable D call. Trimming left V 7 bases short and J 6 bases short, with 19 bases between. The CDR3 contains 15 residues. The V gene's germline CDR1 is LNHDA and CDR2 SQIVND (reference sequence). The CDR3 bases are TGTGCCAGTACCCCGGACTTGTGGGAGCGTCAGCCCCAGCATTTT. Translated: CASTPDLWERQPQHF.

The V and J genes are TRBV10-3 and TRBJ1-1; TRBD1 is a possible D gene (5 bases). This CDR3 is built from 13 residues. CDR1 and CDR2 from the germline V gene are ENHRY and SYGVKD. The V gene lost 6 bases and the J gene lost 11 bases, with 19 bases spanning the gap. As DNA, the CDR3 is TGTGCCATCAGCCCGGGGCCGGACCGGGAGGCTTTCTTT. It translates to CAISPGPDREAFF.

The chain recombines TRBV7-2 with TRBJ1-1; 9 nucleotides line up with TRBD1. The junction had 9 bases not matched to a gene; V was cut back by 6 bases and J by 1 base. This CDR3 has 16 residues. CDR1 is SGHTA, CDR2 FQGNSA, per germline. CDR3 nucleotide sequence: TGTGCCAGCAGAAAAACAGGGGGCTCAGGGAACACTGAAGCTTTCTTT. This gives the protein CASRKTGGSGNTEAFF.

This clone was seen a single time. The V and J genes are TRBV3-1 (or the pseudogene TRBV3-2) and TRBJ2-1, with TRBD2 matching 13 bases. J was trimmed by 8 bases and V by 1 base; bases with no gene match: 2. The CDR3 has 15 residues. Germline V gene lookup returns CDR1 LGHDT and CDR2 YNNKEL (reference sequence). The CDR3 here is CASSQAGLAGDEQFF. The CDR3 DNA reads as TGTGCCAGCAGCCAAGCTGGACTAGCGGGGGATGAGCAGTTCTTC.